Each of the 19 T cell receptor beta chains below was sequenced from the same sample in a study of T cells in localized non-small cell lung cancer. TCRdb's copy holds only in-frame clones and misses some; the assay was immunoSEQ multiplex PCR. The table has about 47,000 clones, around 86% seen once; the top ten hold about 2.3%. The starting material was PBMCs, obtained before any cancer treatment. The receptor set was obtained from a man between 35 and 75 years old with stage II lung adenocarcinoma.

The chain employs TRBV6-1 and TRBJ2-1, with 7 bases matching TRBD1. Germline values: CDR1 MNHNS, CDR2 SASEGT. The CDR3 has 14 amino acids. Trimming cost V 6 bases and J 9 bases; bases outside gene matches: 11. In nucleotides, the CDR3 is TGTGCCAGCAGGGTGAGGCAGGGGGTCGGTGAGCAGTTCTTC. It yields the protein CASRVRQGVGEQFF.

This clone has only one observation. The genes are TRBV13 and TRBJ2-4, with D perhaps matching TRBD1 (5 bases). The V end lost 1 base, the J end lost 13 bases, and 8 bases lay between the germline ends. The V gene's germline CDR1 is PRHDT and CDR2 FYEKMQ (reference sequence). The CDR3 totals 11 residues. CDR3 loop: CASSLDSGQYF. CDR3 nucleotides: TGTGCCAGCAGCTTAGATTCAGGGCAGTACTTC. The full variable domain, with the rest looked up from reference TRBV13 and TRBJ2-4, is AAGVIQSPRHLIKEKRETATLKCYPIPRHDTVYWYQQGPGQDPQFLISFYEKMQSDKGSIPDRFSAQQFSDYHSELNMSSLELGDSALYFCASSLDSGQYFGAGTRLSVL.

The V and J genes are TRBV5-1 and TRBJ1-4; TRBD1 is a possible D gene (5 bases). The ends were cut back, 4 bases at V and 8 bases at J, with 12 bases in the middle. This CDR3 region has 13 residues. Germline values: CDR1 SGHRS, CDR2 YFSETQ. This CDR3 reads CASSPGPGEKLFF. In DNA form, the CDR3 reads TGCGCCAGCAGCCCAGGACCAGGGGAAAAACTGTTTTTT.

V gene TRBV5-6 combines with J gene TRBJ1-3, with D possibly TRBD1 on 6 matching bases. Trimming removed 4 bases at V and 0 bases at J, with 14 bases between. This CDR3 has 16 amino acids. Per germline, CDR1 SGHDT and CDR2 YYEEEE. The CDR3 bases are TGTGCCAGCAGCATATCCGGGACACTCTCTGGAAACACCATATATTTT. It translates to CASSISGTLSGNTIYF.

The chain links TRBV5-1 to TRBJ2-3; D may be TRBD2 (7 bases). V lost 0 bases and J lost 0, with 23 bases in between. CDR3 length: 20 residues. Germline V gene data show CDR1 as SGHRS and CDR2 as YFSETQ. The CDR3 bases are TGCGCCAGCAGCTTGGCCGGGGGGCGAGTACGAGGATCTAGCACAGATACGCAGTATTTT. Its translation is CASSLAGGRVRGSSTDTQYF.

The gene calls are TRBV25-1 and TRBJ2-6; D gene ambiguous. Germline values: CDR1 MGHDK, CDR2 SYGVNS. This CDR3 comprises 14 residues. The V gene lost 3 bases and the J gene lost 0 bases, with 3 bases spanning the gap. CDR3 bases: TGTGCCAGCAGTGACAACTCTGGGGCCAACGTCCTGACTTTC. It translates to CASSDNSGANVLTF. Looking up the rest from reference TRBV25-1 and TRBJ2-6 gives the full variable domain: EADIYQTPRYLVIGTGKKITLECSQTMGHDKMYWYQQDPGMELHLIHYSYGVNSTEKGDLSSESTVSRIRTEHFPLTLESARPSHTSQYLCASSDNSGANVLTFGAGSRLTVL.

CDR3 sequence reads: CASSSNTDTQYF. CDR3 sequence (DNA): TGTGCCAGCAGCTCTAACACAGATACGCAGTATTTT. This chain joins TRBV5-4 and TRBJ2-3; no definite D call. The V end lost 3 bases, the J end lost 2 bases, and 4 bases lay between the germline ends. The CDR3 has 12 amino acids. Germline V gene sequence: CDR1 SGHNT, CDR2 YYREEE (reference sequence).

The chain is built from TRBV4-2 and TRBJ2-7, with D unclear. There are 13 residues in the CDR3. V lost 0 bases, J lost 5 bases, and 8 bases lay in between. In germline, CDR1 is LGHNA, CDR2 YNFKEQ. CDR3 sequence reads: CASSQDGADEQYF. Written as DNA, the CDR3 is TGTGCCAGCAGCCAAGATGGAGCTGACGAGCAGTACTTC.

The CDR3 spells CASSELAGGMDEQFF. Here the CDR3 DNA reads TGTGCCAGCAGTGAACTAGCGGGGGGGATGGATGAGCAGTTCTTC. The chain recombines TRBV6-4 with TRBJ2-1, with TRBD2 matching over 13 bases. Germline CDR1 MRHNA, CDR2 SNTAGT. The CDR3 contains 15 residues. After removal of 3 bases from V and 8 bases from J, the junction contained 4 bases not matched to a gene.

V usage is TRBV6-1 and J usage is TRBJ2-5; D not certain. The germline V gene has CDR1 MNHNS and CDR2 SASEGT. This CDR3 comprises 14 residues. V was cut by 2 bases and J by 6 bases, with 13 bases left in between. Here the CDR3 reads CASSEPGLVKTQYF. The CDR3 DNA sequence: TGTGCCAGCAGTGAACCGGGTCTGGTAAAGACCCAGTACTTC.

The gene calls are TRBV27 and TRBJ1-5; perhaps TRBD1 as D (6 bases). CDR1 MNHEY and CDR2 SMNVEV come from the germline V gene (reference sequence). The germline V and J ends were trimmed by 0 bases and 6 bases, with 15 bases remaining between them. The CDR3 covers 16 residues. The CDR3 sequence: CASSLSPPDRLQPQHF. CDR3 nucleotides: TGTGCCAGCAGTTTATCCCCCCCGGACAGACTTCAGCCCCAGCATTTT.

This clone was counted once. The chain is built from TRBV30 and TRBJ1-2, with TRBD1 matching over 7 bases. CDR1 and CDR2 from the germline V gene are GTSNPN and SVGIG (reference sequence). This CDR3 region has 16 residues. Trimming at V came to 4 bases and at J to 7 bases, leaving 18 bases not matched to a gene. In nucleotides, the CDR3 is TGTGCCTGGATCATACCAGGGCAGGGGGGTTACGGTGGCTACACCTTC. It translates to CAWIIPGQGGYGGYTF.

The genes are TRBV11-1 and TRBJ1-1; D perhaps matches TRBD1 (6 bases). CDR3 length: 17 residues. The V gene's germline CDR1 is SGHAT and CDR2 FQDESV (reference sequence). V shed 5 bases and J shed 4 bases, with 23 bases lying between them. CDR3 protein: CASSGDLGRGGSTEAFF. As DNA, the CDR3 is TGTGCCAGCAGCGGGGACCTGGGCAGGGGCGGTAGCACTGAAGCTTTCTTT.

The rearrangement links TRBV7-3 to TRBJ2-3; no definite D call. Germline V gene sequence: CDR1 SGHTA, CDR2 FQGTGA. The germline V and J ends were trimmed by 1 base and 3 bases, with 8 bases remaining between them. The CDR3 covers 14 residues. DNA for the CDR3: TGTGCCAGCAGCTTAAAGTTCGGGACAGATACGCAGTATTTT. Translation gives CASSLKFGTDTQYF.

V gene TRBV21-1 combines with J gene TRBJ1-2; the table's D call, TRBD1, has no DNA check behind it. TRBV21-1 is annotated as a pseudogene. The CDR3 contains 15 residues. The CDR3 reads CASSKTGGEGYGYTF. Here the CDR3 DNA reads TGTGCCAGCAGCAAGACAGGGGGAGAAGGATATGGCTACACCTTC.

The table lists this clone with a few counts. The chain is built from TRBV2 and TRBJ2-7; either TRBD1 or TRBD2 may fit D (5 bases each). V was pared by 7 bases and J by 5 bases, with 18 bases between. CDR1 SNHLY and CDR2 FYNNEI come from the germline V gene. The CDR3 consists of 14 residues. This CDR3 reads CASTDPGMGHEQYF. In nucleotides, the CDR3 is TGTGCCAGCACCGACCCCGGGATGGGGCACGAGCAGTACTTC.

V is TRBV18 and J is TRBJ2-5; 7 nucleotides agree with TRBD1. V was clipped by 1 base and J by 1 base; unmatched bases: 12. Per germline, CDR1 KGHSH and CDR2 LQKENI. The CDR3 totals 18 residues. This chain's CDR3 is CASSPLHVTGNRQETQYF. DNA for the CDR3: TGTGCCAGCTCACCACTTCACGTGACAGGGAATCGCCAAGAGACCCAGTACTTC.

With respect to this clone: Other DNA sequences in the sample encode the same CDR3. This chain joins TRBV15 and TRBJ2-1; D is ambiguous. Trimming left V 0 bases short and J 5 bases short, with 5 bases between. Germline V lookup: CDR1 LNHNV, CDR2 YYDKDF (reference sequence). The CDR3 sequence is 13 residues long. CDR3 loop: CATSRERDNEQFF. CDR3 bases: TGTGCCACCAGCAGAGAAAGGGACAATGAGCAGTTCTTC.

A few counts support this clone. This chain links TRBV4-2 with TRBJ1-6; perhaps TRBD1 as D (6 bases). The CDR3 length is 15 residues. CDR1 LGHNA and CDR2 YNFKEQ come from the germline V gene. V was cut by 3 bases and J by 5 bases, with 11 bases left in between. Written as DNA, the CDR3 is TGTGCCAGCAGCCAGGTCAGGACAGATAATTCACCCCTCCACTTT. This encodes CASSQVRTDNSPLHF.